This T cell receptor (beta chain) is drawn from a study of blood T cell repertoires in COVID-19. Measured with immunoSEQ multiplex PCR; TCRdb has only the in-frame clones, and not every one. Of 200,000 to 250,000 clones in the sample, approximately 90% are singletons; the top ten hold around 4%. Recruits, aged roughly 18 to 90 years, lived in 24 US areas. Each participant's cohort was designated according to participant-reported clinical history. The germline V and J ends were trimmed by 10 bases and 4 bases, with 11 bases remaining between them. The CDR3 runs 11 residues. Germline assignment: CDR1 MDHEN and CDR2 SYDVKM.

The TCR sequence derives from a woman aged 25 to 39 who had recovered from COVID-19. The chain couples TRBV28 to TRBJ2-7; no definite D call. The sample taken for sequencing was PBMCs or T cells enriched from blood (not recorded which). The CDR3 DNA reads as TGTGCCACAACCGGTATATACGAGCAGTACTTC. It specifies CATTGIYEQYF.